The T cell receptor beta chain under discussion was sequenced for a study of cytomegalovirus exposure and HLA in healthy donors (dated by TCRdb to the late 2010s). Background on the whole study: An earlier analysis of roughly 610 of the donors reported about 300 Gb of sequence data and around 100 million unique TCR beta sequences obtained from around 190 million T cells. Alongside the repertoire data, information on donor age, sex, ethnicity and CMV serostatus was compiled. In a later analysis, previously published TCR beta repertoires from 500 to 750 donors were re-analyzed and high-resolution HLA genotyping was added so that TCR occurrence patterns could be studied. Every repertoire in the discovery cohort had been generated on one and the same sequencing platform. High-throughput TCR immunosequencing, statistical association of individual TCRs with disease status, and machine learning were combined to predict cytomegalovirus infection status. Besides the first cohort of hundreds of subjects, a separate validation cohort made up of about 120 different subjects was used. Five DR-DQ haplotypes were treated as single units for association and clustering because of strong linkage in the cohort. In an earlier analysis of 587 of the donors, high-throughput TCR beta sequencing was used to judge whether each TCR beta V gene segment behaved as functional or pseudogenic. The T cell repertoires of about 700 subjects were profiled by immunosequencing and related to cytomegalovirus serostatus. Typing coverage differed by locus: A, B, C, DRB1 and DQB1 were typed in roughly 620-640 donors, DQA1 in approximately 520, DPA1 in around 600, and DPB1 in 400 to 490. A later genetic analysis took genome-wide SNP genotypes for about three fifths of the 666 donors and used that subset as a discovery cohort. Of the roughly 400 genotyped donors, 65% to 90% fell in the genetic ancestry cluster associated with self-reported Caucasian donors. The later analysis used no new phenotypic data to find candidate immune exposures, relying instead on TCR beta sequences and their occurrence across donors. The study was designed to test whether signatures of past pathogen exposure could be identified by cataloging public T cell receptors. Approximately 310 gigabases of sequencing data and 80 million or so unique TCR sequences were included in an early release covering roughly 600 HLA-typed donors. Across 300 to 500 genotyped donors of the cohort, an average of approximately 200,000 unique TCR beta nucleotide sequences per donor were sequenced, and approximately 17% of those sequences were non-productive. HLA typing included class I and class II loci at four-digit resolution.

In total, over 600 healthy bone marrow donors made up the cohort. At the time of sampling, every cohort member was nominally healthy, though immune exposures that went unrecorded were likely present. The donor tested CMV seropositive, placing the donor among the 290 or so seropositive members of the cohort. A peripheral blood sample was collected from each donor, and TCR beta sequencing was performed on peripheral blood mononuclear cells. Genomic DNA extraction from the blood cell samples was performed with the Qiagen DNeasy Blood Extraction Kit. Results and caveats for the whole study, not just this receptor: The study gave a list of under 200 TCR beta chains associated with cytomegalovirus. An earlier analysis of approximately 500 of the donors showed that most TCR beta V segments appeared in productive rearrangements either about 87% or about 30% of the time, which broadly matched IMGT annotations. A cluster of highly shared sequence variants was judged likely to be a technical artifact of the sequencing pipeline. Most TCR sequences were observed very rarely across donors, whereas some public TCRs were present in many individuals. For the cohort, immune exposure information was limited to CMV serostatus. In a later analysis, more than 15,000 TCR beta sequences were associated with specific HLA alleles at a false discovery rate of 0.05. The 87-base-pair reads could not distinguish some IMGT-functional V segments, including TRBV6-2 and TRBV6-3, so those segments were excluded. According to the authors, the approach could potentially be generalized to other disease states and immunological phenotypes. Compared with equally common non-associated chains, HLA-associated TCR beta chains in a later analysis were more clonally expanded and had lower generation probabilities. Linkage disequilibrium might explain the correlated functional status among segregating V segments, but an unknown experimental factor could not be ruled out. The classifier was reported to diagnose cytomegalovirus status with high specificity and sensitivity in both the original and validation cohorts. In a later genetic analysis, a missense DCLRE1C variant was associated with V-gene and J-gene trimming of TCR beta chains, and the association was replicated in an independent cohort. In this cohort, only TCR beta chains were sequenced, and detectable features were limited by the absence of alpha or paired-chain data. When HLA alleles, especially DR and DQ, strongly co-occurred, TCR associations were difficult to assign to individual alleles. Because counts were too low, seventeen rarely observed V segments, including chromosome 9 orphons, were left out of the earlier analysis of 587 of the donors. In a later genetic analysis, fewer N-insertions in productive TCRs were reported among donors in an Asian-associated ancestry cluster than the approximately 710-donor mean. In a later analysis, the rate of TCR association differed among HLA loci, with DRB1 alleles having the most associated TCRs and HLA-C alleles having the fewest. In a later analysis, several top co-occurrence clusters were reported to appear linked to parvovirus B19, influenza, CMV and Epstein-Barr virus. A further reported finding was that TCR beta sequences accurately predicted the HLA-A and HLA-B alleles for most subjects in the first cohort. Three of the identified cytomegalovirus-associated TCR beta chains were confirmed in vitro to be specific for cytomegalovirus antigens. Most CMV-associated TCR beta chains appeared to be HLA-restricted in a later analysis, and the HLA associations seemed to be driven largely by CMV exposure. Roughly uniform sequencing depth across donors was assumed in presence/absence analyses, although this assumption may not hold. Because HLA typing was missing for some donors at each locus, association tests included only the typed subset.

On this clone itself: Its antigen is still unknown.

Trimming at the junction amounts to 8 bases on V and 4 bases on J, and the germline ends lie 18 bases apart. The CDR3, cysteine through valine, is 14 amino acids long. This entry keeps only the CDR3 DNA: 42 bases, framed from base 1. The library came from the immunoSEQ multiplex PCR assay. A mixture of 60 forward primers for TCR Vbeta segments and 13 reverse primers for TCR Jbeta segments was used in the multiplex PCR. The CDR3 region of rearranged TCR beta genes was amplified from genomic DNA with a multiplex PCR assay. The Illumina HiSeq System was used to sequence the amplified TCR beta libraries as 87-base-pair reads. In the original analysis: A later analysis tallied about 77 million unique TCR beta chains across the 610 or so repertoires, and around 9.9 million of those chains were shared by two or more donors. A nearest-neighbor algorithm error-corrected the raw reads and collapsed the reads into unique sequences, merging closely related sequences to remove PCR and sequencing errors. V, D and J gene segments were assigned by aligning CDR3 sequences to IMGT reference sequences. For a sequence to be retained, a match of at least six nucleotides to both a V gene segment and a J gene segment was required. A rearrangement counted as productive if the CDR3 had no stop codons and remained in frame with V and J, and every other rearrangement counted as non-productive. CDR3 was defined by IMGT convention, running from the second conserved V-encoded cysteine to the conserved J-encoded phenylalanine. The earlier analysis of approximately 590 of the donors excluded any sequence lacking an unambiguous match to a single V gene segment. An earlier analysis of a few hundred of the donors classified V segments as functional when productive rearrangements were above 56.7% and as segregating when the standard deviation between donors was above 5%. A statistical classification framework was developed to diagnose cytomegalovirus status using the catalog of TCR beta chain sequences. V and J gene assignment, in a later analysis, came from comparing TCR nucleotide sequences with IMGT/GENE-DB human TR gene sequences. The TCRdist pipeline was used in a later analysis to assign CDR3 sequences and most-parsimonious VDJ recombination scenarios. In a later analysis, every TCR beta chain was defined by the combination of its CDR3 amino acid sequence and its V-gene family, and reads without a unique V-gene family were dropped. As a way to deal with suspected cross-contamination and a sequencing artifact, a later analysis dropped roughly 600 nucleotide sequences that were highly shared and had low generation probability. In a later analysis, a clonal expansion index for each public chain was calculated from normalized within-repertoire ranks of inferred template counts. In a later analysis, generation probabilities were computed with a VDJ recombination model fitted to out-of-frame rearrangements, and the resulting probabilities were checked against IGoR. In a later analysis, TCR-TCR, TCR-HLA and TCR-CMV co-occurrence was scored with hypergeometric tests, and a repertoire-size bias correction was applied to TCR pairs. False discovery rates were estimated in a later analysis by permuting HLA or CMV assignments 20 times. In a later analysis, co-occurring TCRs were grouped using DBSCAN, and TCRdist sequence similarity was added for clustering within HLA-allele-positive subsets. Co-occurrence clustering excluded repertoires with fewer than 30,000 or more than 120,000 public chains, plus five with anomalous nucleotide sharing. The clones in this table, taken by TCRdb from immuneACCESS, are in-frame only. Not every clone is retained; where verified, under half of the shortfall comes from an unresolved V gene, and the cause of the rest is unknown. V, J and clone size reflect that table, while D and trimming were determined from the DNA. The record for this sample contains around 75,000 clones. Roughly an eighth of the sample is held by the ten biggest clonotypes.

What was sequenced was PBMCs. This TCR derives from a man in his forties or fifties in good health and CMV-seropositive. The chain is assembled from TRBV6-7 and TRBJ2-7; too little of a D gene remains to name it. TRBV6-7 is noted as an ORF with a role that remains uncertain. The CDR3 protein sequence reads: CASSPTRLLYEQYV. The nucleotides read TGTGCCAGCTCCCCCACCAGGCTTCTGTACGAGCAGTACGTC.